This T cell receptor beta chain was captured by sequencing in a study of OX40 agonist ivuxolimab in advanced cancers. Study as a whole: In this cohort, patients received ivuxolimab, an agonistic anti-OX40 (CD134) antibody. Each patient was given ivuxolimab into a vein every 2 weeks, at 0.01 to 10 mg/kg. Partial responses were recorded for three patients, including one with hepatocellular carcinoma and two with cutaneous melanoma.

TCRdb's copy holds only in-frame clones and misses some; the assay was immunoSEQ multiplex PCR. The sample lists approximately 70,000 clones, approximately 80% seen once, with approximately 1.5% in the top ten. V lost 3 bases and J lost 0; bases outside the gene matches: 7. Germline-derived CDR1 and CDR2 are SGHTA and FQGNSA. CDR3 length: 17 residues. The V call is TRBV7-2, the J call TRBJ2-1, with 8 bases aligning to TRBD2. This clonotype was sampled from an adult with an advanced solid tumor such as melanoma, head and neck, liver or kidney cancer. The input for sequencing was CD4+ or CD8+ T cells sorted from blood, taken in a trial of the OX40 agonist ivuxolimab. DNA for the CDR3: TGTGCCAGCAGCTTGCCAAGCGGGGGAGTCTCCTACAATGAGCAGTTCTTC. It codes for CASSLPSGGVSYNEQFF.